The present entry profiles one TCR beta chain with its context. Its specificity is not known. Sequenced by immunoSEQ multiplex PCR; TCRdb stores in-frame clones only, minus some. Found here are about 960,000 clones, 60% to 85% of them singletons; the top ten hold nearly 1.5%. The sample comes from a study of shared clonotypes between healthy human individuals. Study as a whole: CD4 naive and memory got three plates each, CD8 naive two, CD8 memory one.

General study results and limits: Rarefaction exposed incomplete sorted-subset sequencing despite large depth.

Material: memory CD4+ T cells sorted from blood. The subset here: CD45RA-negative fraction. The sequence came from a young man in good health.

The CDR3 DNA is TGTGCCAGCAGATCGGGGAGGGATCAGCCCCAGCATTTT. This sequence encodes CASRSGRDQPQHF. The rearrangement uses TRBV6-7 and TRBJ1-5, with D hard to call. TRBV6-7 is identified as an open reading frame with a role that is uncertain. CDR3 length: 13 amino acids. With 6 bases removed from V and 5 bases from J, the gap between germline ends came to 11 bases.